This T cell receptor (beta chain) derives from a study of OX40 agonist ivuxolimab in advanced cancers. Study details: Prior anti-PD-1, anti-PD-L1 or anti-CTLA-4 therapy did not bar entry, and approximately 43% had some.

Using immunoSEQ multiplex PCR, the repertoire was profiled, and TCRdb retains in-frame clones only, with some absent. The repertoire has approximately 70,000 clones, approximately 80% of them found once; the top ten carry around 1.4%. The ends lost 0 bases at V and 7 bases at J; junction bases unmatched: 5. Germline V CDR1 and CDR2: MNHEY, SVGAGI. The CDR3 covers 14 residues. This rearrangement joins TRBV6-5 to TRBJ2-5, with 7 bases aligning to TRBD2. The clonotype originates from an adult with an advanced solid tumor such as melanoma, head and neck, liver or kidney cancer. Sequenced here: CD4+ or CD8+ T cells sorted from blood, sampled in a trial of the OX40 agonist ivuxolimab. For the CDR3, the DNA is TGTGCCAGCAGTTACTCGGGGGGGTTTGTGACCCAGTACTTC. As protein: CASSYSGGFVTQYF.